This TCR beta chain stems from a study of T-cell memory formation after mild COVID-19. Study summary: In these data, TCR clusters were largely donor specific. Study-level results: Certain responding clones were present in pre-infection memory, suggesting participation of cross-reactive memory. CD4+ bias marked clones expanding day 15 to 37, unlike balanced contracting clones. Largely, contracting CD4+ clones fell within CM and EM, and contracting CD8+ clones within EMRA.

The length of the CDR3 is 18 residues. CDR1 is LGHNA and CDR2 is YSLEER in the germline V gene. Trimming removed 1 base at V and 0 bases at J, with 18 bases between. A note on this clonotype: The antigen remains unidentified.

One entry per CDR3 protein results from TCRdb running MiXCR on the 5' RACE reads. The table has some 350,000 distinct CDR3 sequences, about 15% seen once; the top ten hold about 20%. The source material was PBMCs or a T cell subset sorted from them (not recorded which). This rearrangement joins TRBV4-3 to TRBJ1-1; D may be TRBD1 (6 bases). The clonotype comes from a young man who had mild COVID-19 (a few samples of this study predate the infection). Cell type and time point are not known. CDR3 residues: CASSQGWTAPWVNTEAFF. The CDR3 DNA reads TGCGCCAGCAGCCAAGGTTGGACAGCACCTTGGGTGAACACTGAAGCTTTCTTT.